A single sample is the source of the 26 T cell receptor beta chains below, sequenced in a study of early T cells in non-severe SARS-CoV-2 infection. TCRdb reprocessed the 5' RACE reads with MiXCR, giving one entry per CDR3 protein. The table includes fewer than 40,000 distinct CDR3 sequences, about 3.9% detected once. Sequencing was done on a sample of whole blood. Every receptor here comes from an adult who was a healthcare worker with PCR-confirmed SARS-CoV-2 infection or an uninfected control (not recorded which).

The chain combines TRBV29-1 with TRBJ1-2, with unresolved D. This CDR3 comprises 11 residues. Germline CDR1 and CDR2: SQVTM and ANQGSEA. Trimming left V 3 bases short and J 4 bases short, with 6 bases between. Here the CDR3 reads CSVDSGYGYTF. As DNA, the CDR3 is TGCAGCGTTGACTCGGGCTATGGCTACACCTTC.

The chain carries TRBV11-3 and TRBJ2-2, with 7 bases identical to TRBD1. This CDR3 is built from 17 residues. V was clipped by 0 bases and J by 4 bases; unmatched bases: 8. Germline V gene sequence: CDR1 SGHNT, CDR2 YENEEA. The CDR3 nucleotides read TGTGCCAGCAGCTTAGAGTCGAGGGGGCGCAGCACCGGGGAGCTGTTTTTT. Encoded protein: CASSLESRGRSTGELFF. Based on the CDR3 plus reference TRBV11-3 and TRBJ2-2, the full variable domain is EAGVVQSPRYKIIEKKQPVAFWCNPISGHNTLYWYLQNLGQGPELLIRYENEEAVDDSQLPKDRFSAERLKGVDSTLKIQPAELGDSAVYLCASSLESRGRSTGELFFGEGSRLTVL.

For the CDR3, the DNA is TGTGCCAGCAGCCGGACTAGCGGGGGTTTATTCGGGACCCAGTACTTC. Its protein product is CASSRTSGGLFGTQYF. The chain combines TRBV14 with TRBJ2-5; 13 nucleotides align to TRBD2. The length of the CDR3 is 16 residues. V trimming: 4 bases; J trimming: 7 bases; junction bases outside the gene matches: 9. Germline CDR1 and CDR2: SGHDN and FVKESK.

This clonotype appeared many times. The gene calls are TRBV9 and TRBJ2-3; D possibly corresponds to TRBD2 (5 bases). Germline V gene data show CDR1 as SGDLS and CDR2 as YYNGEE. The CDR3 has 13 residues. Trimming shortened V by 3 bases and J by 5 bases, and 10 bases separated the two germline ends. The CDR3 protein is CASSAWGEDTQYF. The CDR3 DNA reads as TGTGCCAGCAGCGCCTGGGGAGAAGATACGCAGTATTTT.

In this sample, this clonotype turned up many times. The genes are TRBV6-2 or TRBV6-3 and TRBJ2-7; no clear D. From germline, CDR1 is MNHEY and CDR2 SVGEGT. Trimming pared 7 bases from V and 0 bases from J, leaving 13 bases between. The CDR3 spans 14 residues. In DNA, the CDR3 is TGTGCCAGCAATTTTGGCCCTCCCTCCTACGAGCAGTACTTC. Translating it yields CASNFGPPSYEQYF.

This clonotype was seen only a few times. The rearrangement uses TRBV12-3 or TRBV12-4 and TRBJ2-5; D gene unclear. Trimming cost V 6 bases and J 9 bases, with 17 bases left between them. This CDR3 is 13 amino acids long. The CDR3 protein is CASSVRPAGPQYF. The CDR3 nucleotides are TGTGCCAGCAGCGTTAGACCGGCAGGTCCCCAGTACTTC.

This clonotype was counted many times. This sequence joins TRBV7-2 and TRBJ1-5; 7 bases are shared with TRBD1. Germline assignment: CDR1 SGHTA and CDR2 FQGNSA. This CDR3 has 13 amino acids. Germline trimming cut 1 base from V and 10 bases from J; bases unmatched to any gene: 4. The CDR3 bases are TGTGCCAGCAGCTTAGGACAGGGCGGCCCCCAGCATTTT. Translating gives CASSLGQGGPQHF. The full variable domain, with the rest looked up from reference TRBV7-2 and TRBJ1-5, is GAGVSQSPSNKVTEKGKDVELRCDPISGHTALYWYRQSLGQGLEFLIYFQGNSAPDKSGLPSDRFSAERTGGSVSTLTIQRTQQEDSAVYLCASSLGQGGPQHFGDGTRLSIL.

This clonotype has only a few counts. This chain connects TRBV18 to TRBJ2-7, with 9 bases fitting TRBD1. V shed 4 bases and J 5 bases; nucleotides not matched to a gene: 6. The CDR3 is 14 amino acids. Germline lookup yields CDR1 KGHSH and CDR2 LQKENI. The CDR3 nucleotides read TGTGCCAGCTCACAATCGACAGGGGGGGACGAGCAGTACTTC. Protein sequence: CASSQSTGGDEQYF.

This clonotype appeared many times. Mismatch with germline at one junction end may stem from a read error. This rearrangement joins TRBV12-3 or TRBV12-4 to TRBJ1-6; no definite D call. The CDR3 length is 11 residues. Written as DNA, the CDR3 is TGTGCCAGCAGTTTAGGTAGTTATCATTTCTTT. Protein: CASSLGSYHFF.

This clonotype was counted many times. V gene TRBV21-1 combines with J gene TRBJ1-1; the D segment call TRBD1 is taken from the table without a DNA check. TRBV21-1 is noted as a pseudogene. The CDR3 loop spans 14 amino acids. The CDR3 sequence is CASSKGEGDTEAFF. The DNA of the CDR3 is TGTGCCAGCAGCAAAGGCGAGGGGGACACTGAAGCTTTCTTT.

This clonotype was picked up many times. V and J are TRBV20-1 and TRBJ2-3, with a possible D match to TRBD2 (5 bases). Trimming removed 7 bases from V and 5 bases from J, with 7 bases in between. Per germline, CDR1 DFQATT and CDR2 SNEGSKA (reference sequence). The CDR3 runs to 10 residues. CDR3 sequence (DNA): TGCAGTGTCGGGGTAGATACGCAGTATTTT. Translated, it gives CSVGVDTQYF.

This clonotype showed up many times. The chain couples TRBV7-9 to TRBJ2-5; maybe TRBD1 (5 bases). The germline V gene encodes CDR1 SEHNR and CDR2 FQNEAQ (reference sequence). V was cut by 5 bases and J by 1 base, with 8 bases left in between. There are 13 residues in the CDR3. CDR3 protein: CASSRTGQETQYF. The CDR3 DNA follows: TGTGCCAGCAGCAGAACAGGCCAAGAGACCCAGTACTTC.

This clonotype was picked up many times. The chain employs TRBV6-5 and TRBJ2-5; D perhaps matches TRBD2 (6 bases). Germline-derived CDR1 and CDR2 are MNHEY and SVGAGI. Trimming pared 9 bases from V and 5 bases from J, leaving 13 bases between. The CDR3 length is 12 residues. CDR3 nucleotide sequence: TGTGCCAGTCAGGGCGCGGGGGAGACCCAGTACTTC. Protein product: CASQGAGETQYF.

At least ten counts were recorded for this clonotype. This chain connects TRBV24-1 to TRBJ2-3, with D unresolved. The CDR3 loop spans 15 amino acids. Trimming pared 0 bases from V and 6 bases from J, leaving 12 bases between. Germline V gives CDR1 KGHDR, CDR2 SFDVKD. Written as DNA, the CDR3 is TGTGCCACCAGTGATTTGAGATCGGACGCGGATACGCAGTATTTT. Encoded protein: CATSDLRSDADTQYF.

This clonotype has at least ten counts. The CDR3 region is CASSPTSSGRGTEAFF. CDR3 sequence (DNA): TGTGCCAGCAGCCCGACCTCCTCAGGGCGAGGAACTGAAGCTTTCTTT. The V and J genes are TRBV6-2 or TRBV6-3 and TRBJ1-1; tentative D call: TRBD1 (5 bases). Germline V CDR1 and CDR2: MNHEY, SVGEGT. CDR3 size: 16 residues. V lost 6 bases to trimming and J lost 5 bases, with 22 bases between them.

This clonotype showed up many times. The gene calls are TRBV18 and TRBJ1-1; possibly TRBD1 for D (5 bases). V was clipped by 3 bases and J by 1 base, with 9 bases between them. The germline V gene has CDR1 KGHSH and CDR2 LQKENI. The CDR3 covers 14 residues. CDR3 in amino acids: CASSPAGTNTEAFF. The DNA of the CDR3 is TGTGCCAGCTCACCGGCAGGGACGAACACTGAAGCTTTCTTT.

This clonotype was detected many times. The genes are TRBV20-1 and TRBJ1-1, with a weak D call TRBD1 (5 bases). Germline CDR1 and CDR2: DFQATT and SNEGSKA (reference sequence). CDR3 size: 15 residues. V was cut by 4 bases and J by 0 bases, with 15 bases left in between. CDR3 in DNA: TGCAGTGCTACCTCTCCGCGGGGGATGAACACTGAAGCTTTCTTT. Encoded protein: CSATSPRGMNTEAFF.

This clonotype was counted only a few times. The J gene is TRBJ2-3, the V gene TRBV6-1; TRBD2 aligns across 14 bases. Losses at the gene ends were 5 bases for V and 3 bases for J; bases not matched to a gene: 7. CDR1 MNHNS and CDR2 SASEGT come from the germline V gene. The CDR3 length is 17 residues. The CDR3 spells CASSTRTSGRLTDTQYF. As DNA, the CDR3 is TGTGCCAGCAGTACTCGGACTAGCGGGAGGTTGACAGATACGCAGTATTTT.

This clonotype came up many times. The V gene is TRBV11-2, the J gene TRBJ2-2, with 7 bases identical to TRBD2. Per germline, CDR1 SGHAT and CDR2 FQNNGV. Trimming cost V 6 bases and J 6 bases; bases outside gene matches: 7. The CDR3 runs to 14 residues. The CDR3 bases are TGTGCCAGCAGTCTCGCCGCGGGGGCCGGGGAGCTGTTTTTT. It codes for CASSLAAGAGELFF.

At least ten counts were recorded for this clonotype. J is TRBJ2-5 and V is TRBV20-1, with 7 bases fitting TRBD2. Per the germline V gene, CDR1 is DFQATT and CDR2 is SNEGSKA (reference sequence). With V trimmed by 3 bases and J by 4 bases, 8 bases remained unmatched. There are 14 residues in the CDR3. CDR3: CSASVTGGRETQYF. CDR3 DNA: TGCAGTGCTAGTGTAACGGGGGGACGAGAGACCCAGTACTTC.

The chain has TRBV5-1 and TRBJ2-3; 13 nucleotides line up with TRBD2. The CDR3 totals 17 residues. The germline V gene encodes CDR1 SGHRS and CDR2 YFSETQ. The J segment lost 2 bases and the V segment lost 4 bases, leaving 7 bases of the junction unmatched. Here the CDR3 DNA reads TGCGCCAGCAGCGGCTCAACTAGCGGGGGGGCCACAGATACGCAGTATTTT. Translation gives CASSGSTSGGATDTQYF.

The table lists this clonotype with many counts. The chain carries TRBV29-1 and TRBJ2-1; tentatively, D is TRBD2 (5 bases). This CDR3 is 13 amino acids long. The V end lost 7 bases, the J end lost 9 bases, and 19 bases lay between the germline ends. Germline assignment: CDR1 SQVTM and CDR2 ANQGSEA. The CDR3 region has the DNA TGCAGCGGTGGGCAACTAGGTGGAGGTGAGCAGTTCTTC. Translated: CSGGQLGGGEQFF.

This clonotype was seen ten or more times. The V gene is TRBV5-1, the J gene TRBJ2-6; possibly TRBD1 for D (6 bases). The CDR3 is 17 residues long. The ends were cut back, 2 bases at V and 4 bases at J, with 16 bases in the middle. Per germline, CDR1 SGHRS and CDR2 YFSETQ. The CDR3 reads CASSLVGAALGANVLTF. DNA for the CDR3: TGCGCCAGCAGCTTAGTGGGGGCGGCGTTGGGGGCCAACGTCCTGACTTTC.

This clonotype was recorded at least ten times. The CDR3 loop reads CASSDGGTGRGNEQFF. Here the CDR3 DNA reads TGCGCCAGCAGTGATGGAGGGACAGGGAGAGGAAATGAGCAGTTCTTC. The chain couples TRBV10-1 to TRBJ2-1; 9 nucleotides align to TRBD1. CDR3 length equals 16 residues. Germline lookup yields CDR1 WNHNN and CDR2 SYGVQD (reference sequence). The junction had 10 bases not matched to a gene; V was cut back by 3 bases and J by 7 bases.

This clonotype was counted ten times or more. CDR3 bases: TGCGCCAGCAGTGAGTCGAGGGAGGGCCCCATCATGGAGCAGTTCTTC. It translates to CASSESREGPIMEQFF. The rearrangement joins TRBV10-1 to TRBJ2-1; 7 bases are a match to TRBD2. This CDR3 region has 16 residues. Germline values: CDR1 WNHNN, CDR2 SYGVQD (reference sequence). Losses at the gene ends were 0 bases for V and 10 bases for J; bases not matched to a gene: 12.

This clonotype was counted between two and nine times. The genes are TRBV7-9 and TRBJ2-3, with 8 bases aligning to TRBD2. CDR1 SEHNR and CDR2 FQNEAQ come from the germline V gene (reference sequence). This CDR3 region has 16 residues. V gave up 3 bases and J gave up 0 bases; unmatched junction bases: 5. The DNA for the CDR3 is TGTGCCAGCAGCTTTACGGCGGGGGGTAGCACAGATACGCAGTATTTT. Protein product: CASSFTAGGSTDTQYF.